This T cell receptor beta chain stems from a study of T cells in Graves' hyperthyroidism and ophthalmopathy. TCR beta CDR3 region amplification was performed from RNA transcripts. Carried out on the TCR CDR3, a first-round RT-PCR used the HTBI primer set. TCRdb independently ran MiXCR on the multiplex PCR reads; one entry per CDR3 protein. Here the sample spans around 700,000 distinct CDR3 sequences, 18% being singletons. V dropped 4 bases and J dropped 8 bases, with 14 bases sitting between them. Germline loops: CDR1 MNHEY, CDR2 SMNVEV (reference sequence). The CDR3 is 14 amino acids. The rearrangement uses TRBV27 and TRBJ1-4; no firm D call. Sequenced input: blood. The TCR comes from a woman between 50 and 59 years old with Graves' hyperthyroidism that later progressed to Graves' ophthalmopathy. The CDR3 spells CASSWYSRREKLFF. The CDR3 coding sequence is TGTGCCAGCAGTTGGTACAGCCGGAGGGAAAAACTGTTTTTT.